A single sample gave rise to the 11 T cell receptor beta chains below, sequenced in a study of blood T cell repertoires in COVID-19 (TCRdb year 2020). Receptors were amplified or captured by the immunoSEQ multiplex PCR assay. The source is immuneACCESS, and TCRdb retained only in-frame sequences with V and J called. Part of the clones is not carried over; for the studies checked, unresolved V genes explain less than half of this, and the remainder is unexplained. This sample holds 70,000 to 95,000 clones; 80% were observed only once. The top ten hold around 11% of the sample. The sample was peripheral blood. The source is a woman between 35 and 50 years old with active or convalescent COVID-19.

The chain has TRBV3-1 (or the pseudogene TRBV3-2) and TRBJ2-3, with 7 bases matching TRBD2. Germline loops: CDR1 LGHDT, CDR2 YNNKEL (reference sequence). CDR3 length equals 15 residues. The V and J ends lost 4 bases and 2 bases, in that order; junction bases with no gene match: 6. The chain's CDR3 is CASSPTSVDTDTQYF. The CDR3 nucleotides read TGTGCCAGCAGCCCCACTAGCGTGGACACAGATACGCAGTATTTT.

This sequence joins TRBV7-9 and TRBJ2-3; 10 bases line up with TRBD2. Per germline, CDR1 SEHNR and CDR2 FQNEAQ (reference sequence). J lost 2 bases, V lost 4 bases, and 9 bases had no gene match. CDR3 length equals 17 residues. The CDR3 region is CASSSPLAGRNTDTQYF. The CDR3 nucleotides are TGTGCCAGCAGCTCCCCACTAGCGGGGAGAAACACAGATACGCAGTATTTT.

V and J are TRBV13 and TRBJ2-3, with 12 bases matching TRBD2. CDR1 and CDR2 (germline): PRHDT, FYEKMQ (reference sequence). J lost 4 bases, V lost 2 bases, and 1 base had no gene match. This CDR3 has 15 residues. This CDR3 reads CASSLPSGGADTQYF. CDR3 DNA sequence: TGTGCCAGCAGCTTACCTAGCGGGGGGGCAGATACGCAGTATTTT.

The rearrangement links TRBV7-2 to TRBJ1-6; 8 positions agree with TRBD1. The CDR3 runs 18 residues. Germline CDR1 and CDR2: SGHTA and FQGNSA. The V and J ends lost 5 bases and 0 bases, in that order; junction bases with no gene match: 9. The CDR3 DNA follows: TGTGCCAGCAGCAAAAGGGTCGGACAGGGCTCCTATAATTCACCCCTCCACTTT. Its translation: CASSKRVGQGSYNSPLHF.

The gene calls are TRBV7-2 and TRBJ2-7; maybe TRBD1 (6 bases). Trimming took 5 bases from V and 5 from J, leaving 16 bases between them. From germline, CDR1 is SGHTA and CDR2 FQGNSA. There are 14 residues in the CDR3. CDR3 region: CASSPRTATNEQYF. CDR3 nucleotides: TGTGCCAGCAGCCCTCGGACAGCCACCAACGAGCAGTACTTC.

The chain has TRBV4-2 and TRBJ1-6; the D gene is possibly TRBD1 (5 bases). Germline CDR1 LGHNA, CDR2 YNFKEQ. The CDR3 runs to 13 residues. Trimming left V 7 bases short and J 8 bases short, with 12 bases between. This CDR3 is CASKTWGDSPLHF. Here the CDR3 DNA reads TGTGCCAGCAAGACCTGGGGGGATTCACCCCTCCACTTT.

The chain is built from TRBV4-2 and TRBJ1-2; no definite D call. The CDR3 has 14 residues. Germline values: CDR1 LGHNA, CDR2 YNFKEQ. With 0 bases removed from V and 4 bases from J, the gap between germline ends came to 9 bases. The CDR3: CASSQDGLIYGYTF. Written as DNA, the CDR3 is TGTGCCAGCAGCCAAGACGGACTAATCTATGGCTACACCTTC.

This clone has just a few counts. The gene calls are TRBV28 and TRBJ1-6; the D gene is possibly TRBD1 (6 bases). Trimming shortened V by 2 bases and J by 6 bases, and 14 bases separated the two germline ends. The CDR3 has 16 residues. In germline, CDR1 is MDHEN, CDR2 SYDVKM. CDR3 nucleotide sequence: TGTGCCAGCAGTTTAAGGGGGTACACCGGTAATTCACCCCTCCACTTT. Residues: CASSLRGYTGNSPLHF.

The chain combines TRBV7-3 with TRBJ2-3; weak D call: TRBD1 (6 bases). CDR1 is SGHTA, CDR2 FQGTGA, per germline. CDR3 length equals 14 residues. Trimming took 5 bases from V and 0 from J, leaving 9 bases between them. CDR3 protein: CASSLDSSTDTQYF. CDR3 bases: TGTGCCAGCAGCCTGGACAGTAGCACAGATACGCAGTATTTT.

The rearrangement uses TRBV28 and TRBJ2-3, with D possibly matching TRBD1 (6 bases). CDR1 is MDHEN and CDR2 is SYDVKM in the germline V gene. Trimming stripped 6 bases from V and 1 base from J, with 14 bases between. This CDR3 is 15 amino acids long. Written as DNA, the CDR3 is TGTGCCAGCAGGTTGGGGGCCTGGGGCACAGATACGCAGTATTTT. Its translation is CASRLGAWGTDTQYF.

The chain links TRBV29-1 to TRBJ1-5; D call uncertain. The length of the CDR3 is 13 residues. V was cut by 5 bases and J by 3 bases, with 11 bases left in between. The V gene's germline CDR1 is SQVTM and CDR2 ANQGSEA. The DNA for the CDR3 is TGCAGCGTTTCCTACGATTACAATCAGCCCCAGCATTTT. As protein: CSVSYDYNQPQHF.